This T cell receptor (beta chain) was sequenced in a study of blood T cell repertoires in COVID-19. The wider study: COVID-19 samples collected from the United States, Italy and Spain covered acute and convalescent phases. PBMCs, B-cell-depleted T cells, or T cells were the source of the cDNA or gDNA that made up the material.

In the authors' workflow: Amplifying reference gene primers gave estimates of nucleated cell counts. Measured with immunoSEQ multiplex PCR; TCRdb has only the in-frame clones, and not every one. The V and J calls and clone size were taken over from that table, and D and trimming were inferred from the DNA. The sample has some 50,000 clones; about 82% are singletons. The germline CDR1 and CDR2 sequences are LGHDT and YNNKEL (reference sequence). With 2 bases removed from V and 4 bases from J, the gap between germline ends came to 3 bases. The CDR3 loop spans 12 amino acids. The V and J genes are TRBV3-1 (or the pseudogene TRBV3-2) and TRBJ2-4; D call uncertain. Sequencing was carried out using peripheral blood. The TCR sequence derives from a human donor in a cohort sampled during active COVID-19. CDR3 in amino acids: CASSQRKNIQYF. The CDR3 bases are TGTGCCAGCAGCCAACGGAAAAACATTCAGTACTTC.